This is a list of T cell receptor beta chains from one sample in a study of blood T cell dynamics during melanoma immunotherapy. TCRdb keeps only in-frame clones here, not all; method: immunoSEQ multiplex PCR. This repertoire shows some 14,000 clones, roughly nine tenths found once; its top ten account for 0.18%. The material sequenced was effector memory CD8+ T cells from blood, taken from a patient treated with checkpoint blockade. The source of these receptors is a human donor with melanoma. The CDR3 runs from the conserved cysteine through the conserved F or W. The order of the fields is clone size, J gene, CDR3 length, D gene, V gene, CDR3 protein, CDR3 DNA. The D gene is left open where the match is weak. Only some rows state a clone size, as once, few, many or a class for expanded clones.

NA | TRBJ2-3 | 15 | TRBD2 | TRBV9 | CASSANSGSTDTQYF | TGTGCCAGCAGCGCGAATAGCGGGAGCACAGATACGCAGTATTTT
NA | TRBJ2-1 | 16 | NA | TRBV7-9 | CASSSLSGGGSNEQFF | TGTGCCAGCAGCTCCCTTTCTGGAGGTGGGAGCAATGAGCAGTTCTTC
NA | TRBJ2-1 | 14 | TRBD2 | TRBV27 | CASSLAGVLNEQFF | TGTGCCAGCAGTTTAGCGGGAGTCTTAAATGAGCAGTTCTTC
NA | TRBJ1-1 | 14 | NA | TRBV9 | CASSSRPGNTEAFF | TGTGCCAGCAGCTCCCGGCCGGGGAACACTGAAGCTTTCTTT
once | TRBJ2-3 | 14 | NA | TRBV10-1 | CASSESTSTDTQYF | TGCGCCAGCAGTGAGTCCACCAGCACAGATACGCAGTATTTT
NA | TRBJ1-2 | 13 | TRBD1 | TRBV29-1 | CSALGQGLGGYTF | TGCAGCGCCCTGGGACAGGGGTTGGGAGGCTACACCTTC
NA | TRBJ2-7 | 17 | TRBD1 | TRBV10-3 | CAISHRDSVDAIDEQYF | TGTGCCATCAGCCACCGGGACAGTGTAGATGCCATAGACGAGCAGTACTTC
once | TRBJ2-1 | 12 | TRBD1 | TRBV10-2 | CASSEGSGGSFF | TGCGCCAGCAGTGAGGGGTCAGGGGGTTCGTTCTTC
NA | TRBJ1-2 | 14 | TRBD1 | TRBV2 | CASRGDRLPYGYTF | TGTGCCAGCAGGGGGGACAGACTCCCCTATGGCTACACCTTC
NA | TRBJ1-1 | 14 | NA | TRBV5-1 | CASSLDSRATEAFF | TGCGCCAGCAGCTTGGACTCTCGAGCCACTGAAGCTTTCTTT
NA | TRBJ2-3 | 14 | NA | TRBV4-1 | CASSPRVVPDTQYF | TGCGCCAGCAGCCCGCGGGTAGTCCCAGATACGCAGTATTTT
NA | TRBJ2-7 | 15 | NA | TRBV19 | CASSIGSPWNYEQYF | TGTGCCAGTAGTATAGGGTCGCCCTGGAACTACGAGCAGTACTTC
NA | TRBJ1-2 | 14 | NA | TRBV6-1 | CASTNPWAPYGYTF | TGTGCCAGCACCAATCCCTGGGCCCCCTATGGCTACACCTTC
NA | TRBJ2-2 | 15 | NA | TRBV7-8 | CASSRLGESTGELFF | TGTGCCAGCAGCCGCCTGGGGGAGTCCACCGGGGAGCTGTTTTTT
NA | TRBJ2-3 | 14 | NA | TRBV18 | CASSLDTITDTQYF | TGTGCCAGCTCACTGGACACAATCACAGATACGCAGTATTTT
NA | TRBJ2-2 | 16 | TRBD2 | TRBV27 | CASSPSGGGAAGELFF | TGTGCCAGCAGTCCCTCGGGGGGTGGAGCCGCCGGGGAGCTGTTTTTT
NA | TRBJ2-1 | 15 | TRBD2 | TRBV27 | CASSYVGGPGDGQFF | TGTGCCAGCAGTTATGTGGGAGGGCCCGGGGATGGGCAGTTCTTC
NA | TRBJ1-4 | 14 | NA | TRBV9 | CASSGPPTNEKLFF | TGTGCCAGCAGCGGACCGCCAACTAATGAAAAACTGTTTTTT